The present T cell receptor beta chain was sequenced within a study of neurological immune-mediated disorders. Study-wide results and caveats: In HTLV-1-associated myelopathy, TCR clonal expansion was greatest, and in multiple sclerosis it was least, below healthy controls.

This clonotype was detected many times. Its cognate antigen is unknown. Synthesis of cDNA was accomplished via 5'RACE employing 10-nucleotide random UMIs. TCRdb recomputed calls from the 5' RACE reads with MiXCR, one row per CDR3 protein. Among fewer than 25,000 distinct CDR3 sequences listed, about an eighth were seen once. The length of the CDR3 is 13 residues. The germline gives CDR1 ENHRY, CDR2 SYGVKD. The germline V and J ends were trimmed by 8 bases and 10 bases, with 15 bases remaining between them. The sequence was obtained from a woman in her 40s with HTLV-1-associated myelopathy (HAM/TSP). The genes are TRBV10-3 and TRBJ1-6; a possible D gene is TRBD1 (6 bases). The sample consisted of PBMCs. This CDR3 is CAIHRDISSPLHF. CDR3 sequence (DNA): TGTGCCATCCACAGGGATATATCGTCACCCCTCCACTTT.